The source of this T cell receptor beta chain is a study of control samples from healthy donors and cancer patients. Assay: immunoSEQ multiplex PCR; the TCRdb copy retains only in-frame clones and omits some. In the table there are tens of thousands of clones, 70% to 90% of which are singletons. Deletions cut 5 bases from V and 4 bases from J, with 18 bases between. This CDR3 region has 16 residues. Looked up from germline, CDR1 is SNHLY and CDR2 is FYNNEI. Sample: PBMCs. This receptor was identified in a woman aged 55-69 years with head and neck cancer. The chain links TRBV2 to TRBJ1-5; D is possibly TRBD1 (6 bases). CDR3 residues: CASSQQGKTINQPQHF. As DNA, the CDR3 is TGTGCCAGCAGTCAACAGGGAAAGACCATAAATCAGCCCCAGCATTTT.